These T cell receptor beta chains were read from a single sample in a study of TIL therapy for anti-PD-1-resistant metastatic lung cancer. Repertoires were generated with immunoSEQ multiplex PCR, while TCRdb's copy carries only in-frame clones and drops some. The data contain more than 45,000 clones, roughly 84% of them singletons. Specimen: blood, collected at baseline. All receptors come from a person aged 30 to 80 with non-small cell lung cancer. CDR3s include the opening cysteine and the closing phenylalanine or tryptophan. Fields, in order: J gene, clone size, D gene, V gene, CDR3 protein, CDR3 DNA. The D gene is left open where the match is weak. A clone size is listed for some rows: how often the clone was seen (once, few, many), or a class if it is expanded.

TRBJ2-3,few,-,TRBV5-1,CASSLEGQGSDTQYF,TGCGCCAGCAGCTTGGAGGGGCAGGGATCGGATACGCAGTATTTT
TRBJ1-5,-,-,TRBV6-5,CASSFQRDQPQHF,TGTGCCAGCAGTTTCCAAAGGGATCAGCCCCAGCATTTT
TRBJ2-2,-,-,TRBV19,CASSIGLTASGELFF,TGTGCCAGTAGTATCGGACTGACGGCCTCCGGGGAGCTGTTTTTT
TRBJ1-2,-,-,TRBV27,CASRPLRAIYGYTF,TGTGCCAGCAGGCCACTGAGGGCCATTTATGGCTACACCTTC
TRBJ1-5,once,-,TRBV15,CATSRVVGVLDSNQPQHF,TGTGCCACCAGCAGAGTGGTTGGCGTTCTAGATAGCAATCAGCCCCAGCATTTT
TRBJ2-7,-,-,TRBV29-1,CSGRDNSYEQYF,TGCAGCGGAAGGGACAACTCCTACGAGCAGTACTTC
TRBJ1-2,-,-,TRBV12-3/TRBV12-4,CASSRTESYGYTF,TGTGCCAGCAGTAGGACGGAGAGTTATGGCTACACCTTC
TRBJ1-2,-,-,TRBV3-1/TRBV3-2,CASSQRQMNYGYTF,TGTGCCAGCAGCCAAAGACAGATGAACTATGGCTACACCTTC
TRBJ2-7,-,TRBD2,TRBV27,CASSFPVLTSGGITYEQYF,TGTGCCAGCAGTTTCCCGGTCCTCACTAGCGGGGGGATCACCTACGAGCAGTACTTC
TRBJ2-7,few,-,TRBV4-2,CASSQEGRGADYEQYF,TGTGCCAGCAGCCAAGAAGGAAGGGGAGCGGACTACGAGCAGTACTTC
TRBJ1-2,-,TRBD1,TRBV6-5,CASSYSDRGGGYTF,TGTGCCAGCAGTTACTCCGACAGGGGGGGAGGCTACACCTTC
TRBJ1-4,-,-,TRBV10-3,CAISGRVNEKLFF,TGTGCCATCAGTGGACGGGTTAATGAAAAACTGTTTTTT
TRBJ2-7,-,-,TRBV24-1,CATSDAQNGYYEQYF,TGTGCCACCAGTGACGCCCAAAACGGGTACTACGAGCAGTACTTC
TRBJ2-7,few,-,TRBV11-1,CASSLVAGYEQYF,TGTGCCAGCAGCTTAGTTGCGGGTTACGAGCAGTACTTC
TRBJ2-1,once,-,TRBV4-1,CASSQAPGQGNNEQFF,TGCGCCAGCAGCCAGGCCCCCGGCCAGGGGAACAATGAGCAGTTCTTC
TRBJ1-5,few,-,TRBV28,CASSFSRAYNQPQHF,TGTGCCAGCAGTTTCTCCAGAGCCTACAATCAGCCCCAGCATTTT
TRBJ1-1,-,-,TRBV7-2,CASSLSRQMNTEAFF,TGTGCCAGCAGCTTATCCCGACAGATGAACACTGAAGCTTTCTTT
TRBJ2-1,-,-,TRBV9,CASSVASGTYNEQFF,TGTGCCAGCAGCGTAGCTTCCGGGACTTACAATGAGCAGTTCTTC
TRBJ1-1,-,-,TRBV12-3/TRBV12-4,CASSHRMNTEAFF,TGTGCCAGCAGTCATCGTATGAACACTGAAGCTTTCTTT
TRBJ2-7,-,-,TRBV9,CASSVGQAASYEQYF,TGTGCCAGCAGCGTAGGACAGGCCGCTAGCTACGAGCAGTACTTC
TRBJ1-1,-,-,TRBV6-5,CASSPSGTGNTEAFF,TGTGCCAGCAGCCCATCCGGGACGGGAAACACTGAAGCTTTCTTT
TRBJ2-3,-,-,TRBV3-1/TRBV3-2,CASSPGSRPADTQYF,TGTGCCAGCAGCCCGGGCAGCAGGCCGGCGGATACGCAGTATTTT
TRBJ1-4,-,-,TRBV6-5,CASRNSVHNEKLFF,TGTGCCAGCAGGAACTCCGTGCATAATGAAAAACTGTTTTTT
TRBJ2-1,-,-,TRBV4-1,CASSQEEGTGISYNEQFF,TGCGCCAGCAGCCAAGAGGAAGGGACGGGGATCTCCTACAATGAGCAGTTCTTC
TRBJ2-3,-,TRBD2,TRBV7-6,CASSWGLAGGLQDTQYF,TGTGCCAGCAGCTGGGGACTAGCAGGGGGGCTACAGGATACGCAGTATTTT
TRBJ2-7,-,-,TRBV12-5,CASGAQQGIYSYEQYF,TGTGCTAGTGGTGCCCAACAGGGAATTTACTCCTACGAGCAGTACTTC
TRBJ2-7,-,-,TRBV7-5,CVRSLLGQGAGEQYF,TGTGTCAGAAGCTTATTAGGGCAGGGGGCGGGTGAGCAGTACTTC
TRBJ1-3,-,-,TRBV13,CASSLGGRRGSGNTIYF,TGTGCCAGCAGCTTAGGAGGCCGCAGGGGCTCTGGAAACACCATATATTTT
TRBJ1-1,-,-,TRBV14,CASSLDGRSTEAFF,TGTGCCAGCAGCTTAGACGGGCGTAGCACTGAAGCTTTCTTT
TRBJ2-5,-,-,TRBV18,CASSPETQETQYF,TGTGCCAGCTCACCGGAGACCCAAGAGACCCAGTACTTC
TRBJ1-1,-,-,TRBV7-3,CASSLTAQGEAFF,TGTGCCAGCAGCTTAACAGCCCAGGGGGAAGCTTTCTTT
TRBJ1-5,-,-,TRBV19,CASRTTGESNQPQHF,TGTGCCAGTAGGACAACAGGTGAGAGCAATCAGCCCCAGCATTTT
TRBJ1-1,few,-,TRBV10-3,CAIRRSQLAEAFF,TGTGCCATCCGCCGGTCCCAACTCGCTGAAGCTTTCTTT
TRBJ2-7,-,-,TRBV11-2,CASSLRAGTVEQYF,TGTGCCAGCAGCTTACGGGCGGGGACTGTCGAGCAGTACTTC
TRBJ2-2,-,-,TRBV5-1,CASSIQEQNTGELFF,TGCGCCAGCAGCATACAGGAGCAGAACACCGGGGAGCTGTTTTTT
TRBJ2-6,-,-,TRBV24-1,CATSDPGSGANVLTF,TGTGCCACCAGTGACCCTGGCTCTGGGGCCAACGTCCTGACTTTC
TRBJ2-7,-,TRBD2,TRBV11-2,CASRRLAGGYEQYF,TGTGCCAGCAGACGACTGGCGGGGGGCTACGAGCAGTACTTC